The next 9 T cell receptor beta chains were all read from a single sample in a study of OX40 agonist ivuxolimab in advanced cancers. Assay: immunoSEQ multiplex PCR; the TCRdb copy retains only in-frame clones and omits some. Of 65,000 to 95,000 clones in the sample, roughly 90% were seen once. The source was CD4+ or CD8+ T cells sorted from blood, collected in a trial of the OX40 agonist ivuxolimab. The receptor set was obtained from an adult with an advanced solid tumor such as melanoma, head and neck, liver or kidney cancer.

The chain uses TRBV19 and TRBJ2-7; TRBD1 aligns across 8 bases. This CDR3 region has 14 residues. With 8 bases clipped from V and 0 bases from J, the junction kept 6 bases outside the gene matches. CDR1 is LNHDA, CDR2 SQIVND, per germline (reference sequence). The CDR3 coding sequence is TGTGCCAGTTCACAGGGGGACCACTCCTACGAGCAGTACTTC. It yields the protein CASSQGDHSYEQYF.

In its sample, this clone was seen once. CDR3 sequence: CASSPVTGVTEAFF. In DNA form, the CDR3 reads TGTGCCAGCAGTCCCGTTACAGGGGTCACTGAAGCTTTCTTT. This chain uses TRBV2 with TRBJ1-1; TRBD1 matches at 7 bases. The CDR3 has 14 amino acids. Germline assignment: CDR1 SNHLY and CDR2 FYNNEI. V lost 5 bases and J lost 4; bases outside the gene matches: 7.

About this clone itself: One end of the junction fails to match germline, which may point to a read error. The CDR3: CASSLGWSGDRRF. The CDR3 bases are TGTGCCAGCAGCTTAGGGTGGAGTGGGGACAGGCGCTTC. This rearrangement joins TRBV11-3 to TRBJ2-7; 8 bases map to TRBD1. CDR1 and CDR2 (germline): SGHNT, YENEEA. The CDR3 runs 13 residues.

The chain employs TRBV4-3 and TRBJ1-2; D gene uncertain. Germline-derived CDR1 and CDR2 are LGHNA and YSLEER. The CDR3 covers 16 residues. V was cut by 0 bases and J by 4 bases, with 15 bases left in between. The CDR3 protein is CASSQDPSRLTYGYTF. The DNA for the CDR3 is TGCGCCAGCAGCCAAGATCCGTCTAGACTCACCTATGGCTACACCTTC.

The count of this clone is one. V gene TRBV28 combines with J gene TRBJ2-5, with 12 bases lining up with TRBD2. V trimming: 6 bases; J trimming: 0 bases; junction bases outside the gene matches: 5. The length of the CDR3 is 16 residues. The V gene's germline CDR1 is MDHEN and CDR2 SYDVKM. The CDR3 DNA reads TGTGCCAGCAGGTCCGGGACTAGCGGGCACCAAGAGACCCAGTACTTC. Protein: CASRSGTSGHQETQYF.

J is TRBJ2-7 and V is TRBV11-3; TRBD2 matches at 15 bases. The germline V gene has CDR1 SGHNT and CDR2 YENEEA. V dropped 5 bases and J dropped 2; count of bases not matched to a gene: 7. The CDR3 sequence is 17 residues long. CDR3 sequence: CASSARTSGRAPYEQYF. As DNA, the CDR3 is TGTGCCAGCAGCGCTCGGACTAGCGGGAGGGCCCCCTACGAGCAGTACTTC.

The rearrangement joins TRBV5-1 to TRBJ2-5, with TRBD1 as a possible D gene (6 bases). The J call may be wrong; the DNA end is better matched by TRBJ2-7. Germline V gives CDR1 SGHRS, CDR2 YFSETQ. The CDR3 is made up of 16 amino acids. CDR3 in DNA: TGCGCCAGCAGTGTGGGGGCCTCTACCCCCCTCGACGAGCAGTACTTC. It encodes CASSVGASTPLDEQYF.

The chain recombines TRBV6-4 with TRBJ2-1, with 10 nucleotides matching TRBD2. The CDR3 extends over 14 amino acids. CDR1 is MRHNA, CDR2 SNTAGT, per germline. Losses at the gene ends were 6 bases for V and 6 bases for J; bases not matched to a gene: 5. The CDR3 nucleotides are TGTGCCAGCAGCCCTAGCGGGAGCCTCAATGAGCAGTTCTTC. Residues: CASSPSGSLNEQFF.

This clone was detected a few times. This chain uses TRBV5-1 with TRBJ2-7; 7 nucleotides align to TRBD2. The CDR3 spans 14 residues. Germline V lookup: CDR1 SGHRS, CDR2 YFSETQ. The V segment lost 5 bases and the J segment 6 bases; nucleotides outside the gene matches: 11. CDR3: CASREGGVGSEQYF. CDR3 sequence (DNA): TGCGCCAGCAGGGAGGGAGGGGTCGGAAGCGAGCAGTACTTC. The complete variable domain, with remaining parts taken from reference TRBV5-1 and TRBJ2-7, reads KAGVTQTPRYLIKTRGQQVTLSCSPISGHRSVSWYQQTPGQGLQFLFEYFSETQRNKGNFPGRFSGRQFSNSRSEMNVSTLELGDSALYLCASREGGVGSEQYFGPGTRLTVT.